One and the same sample provided the 4 T cell receptor beta chains below, sequenced in a study of T cell repertoires in cytomegalovirus infection. These receptors have no identified antigens. In TCRdb, the reads were re-called with MiXCR into one record per CDR3 protein. Of 50,000 to 65,000 distinct CDR3 sequences in the sample, 20% to 25% were seen once. The sequences come from CD8+ T cells from cultured PBMCs, collected from culture after CMV antigen stimulation. The receptors were gathered from a human donor in good health (CMV status not recorded). Some clones in this sample may be carry-over from other donors' samples.

This chain links TRBV19 with TRBJ2-1; 9 bases line up with TRBD1. Trimming removed 3 bases from V and 9 bases from J; junction bases left unmatched: 12. The CDR3 is 16 residues long. Per the germline V gene, CDR1 is LNHDA and CDR2 is SQIVND (reference sequence). The CDR3 reads CASSISGTGIVPEQFF. The CDR3 region has the DNA TGTGCCAGTAGTATTTCCGGGACAGGGATCGTCCCTGAGCAGTTCTTC.

This clonotype has only a few counts. V usage is TRBV9 and J usage is TRBJ1-1, with 8 nucleotides matching TRBD1. Germline values: CDR1 SGDLS, CDR2 YYNGEE. The CDR3 contains 15 residues. V gave up 0 bases and J gave up 6 bases; unmatched junction bases: 7. The CDR3 nucleotides read TGTGCCAGCAGCGTAGAAGACAGGGGAAACGCTGAAGCTTTCTTT. It codes for CASSVEDRGNAEAFF.

The rearrangement uses TRBV6-5 and TRBJ1-5, with a weak D call TRBD1 (6 bases). Trimming shortened V by 5 bases and J by 2 bases, and 13 bases separated the two germline ends. From germline, CDR1 is MNHEY and CDR2 SVGAGI. This CDR3 comprises 15 residues. CDR3 residues: CASSPRTDGNQPQHF. The CDR3 DNA is TGTGCCAGCAGTCCTCGGACAGATGGCAATCAGCCCCAGCATTTT.

This clonotype has just a few counts. This chain connects TRBV4-3 to TRBJ2-1, with D unclear. Germline V gene lookup returns CDR1 LGHNA and CDR2 YSLEER. The V end was cut by 0 bases, the J end by 5 bases, with 11 bases between. The CDR3 is 15 amino acids. The CDR3 reads CASSQDSNSDNEQFF. For the CDR3, the DNA is TGCGCCAGCAGCCAAGACAGTAACTCAGACAATGAGCAGTTCTTC.